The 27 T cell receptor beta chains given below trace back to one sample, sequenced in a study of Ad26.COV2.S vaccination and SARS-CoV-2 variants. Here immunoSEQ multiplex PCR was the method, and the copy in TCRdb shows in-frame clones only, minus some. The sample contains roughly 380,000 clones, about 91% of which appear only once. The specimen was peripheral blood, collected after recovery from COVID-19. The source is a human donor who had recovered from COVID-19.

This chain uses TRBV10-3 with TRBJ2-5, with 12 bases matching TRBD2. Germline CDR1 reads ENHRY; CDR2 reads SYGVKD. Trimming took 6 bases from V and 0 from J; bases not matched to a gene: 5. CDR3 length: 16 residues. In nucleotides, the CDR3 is TGTGCCATCAGCCAAACTAGCGGGGGGTACCAAGAGACCCAGTACTTC. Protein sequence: CAISQTSGGYQETQYF.

The CDR3 DNA sequence: TGTGCCAGCACGGACGGAATCTATGGCTACACCTTC. This sequence encodes CASTDGIYGYTF. This chain joins TRBV6-6 and TRBJ1-2; no reliable D call. Germline CDR1 reads MNHNY; CDR2 reads SVGAGI (reference sequence). CDR3 length: 12 residues. V lost 7 bases to trimming and J lost 4 bases, with 10 bases between them.

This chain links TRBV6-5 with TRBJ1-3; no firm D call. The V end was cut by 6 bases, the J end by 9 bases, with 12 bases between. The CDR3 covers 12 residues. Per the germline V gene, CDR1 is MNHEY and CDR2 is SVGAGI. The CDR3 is CASRLGIPTIYF. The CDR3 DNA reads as TGTGCCAGCAGGCTCGGTATACCCACCATATATTTT.

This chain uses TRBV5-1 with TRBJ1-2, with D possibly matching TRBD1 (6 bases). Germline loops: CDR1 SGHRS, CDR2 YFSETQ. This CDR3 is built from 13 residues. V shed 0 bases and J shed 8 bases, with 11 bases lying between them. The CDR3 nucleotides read TGCGCCAGCAGCTTGGTCAGGGGTGGCGGCTACACCTTC. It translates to CASSLVRGGGYTF.

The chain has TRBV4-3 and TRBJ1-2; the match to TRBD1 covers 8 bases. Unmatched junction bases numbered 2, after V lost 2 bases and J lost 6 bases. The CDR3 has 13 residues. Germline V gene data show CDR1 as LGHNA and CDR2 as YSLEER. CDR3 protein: CASSQWTGHGYTF. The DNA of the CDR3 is TGCGCCAGCAGCCAATGGACAGGGCATGGCTACACCTTC.

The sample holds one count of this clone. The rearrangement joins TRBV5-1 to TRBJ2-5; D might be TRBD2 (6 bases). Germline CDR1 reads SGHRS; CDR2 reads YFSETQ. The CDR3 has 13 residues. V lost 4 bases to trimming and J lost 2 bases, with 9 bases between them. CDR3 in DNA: TGCGCCAGCAGCGTGCGGGGACAAGAGACCCAGTACTTC. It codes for CASSVRGQETQYF. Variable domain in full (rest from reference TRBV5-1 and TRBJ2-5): KAGVTQTPRYLIKTRGQQVTLSCSPISGHRSVSWYQQTPGQGLQFLFEYFSETQRNKGNFPGRFSGRQFSNSRSEMNVSTLELGDSALYLCASSVRGQETQYFGPGTRLLVL.

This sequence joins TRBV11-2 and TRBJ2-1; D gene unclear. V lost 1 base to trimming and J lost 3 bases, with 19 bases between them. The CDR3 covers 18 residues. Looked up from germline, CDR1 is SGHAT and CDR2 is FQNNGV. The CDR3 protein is CASSLVAWQATDYNEQFF. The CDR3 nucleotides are TGTGCCAGCAGCTTAGTTGCCTGGCAGGCCACAGACTACAATGAGCAGTTCTTC.

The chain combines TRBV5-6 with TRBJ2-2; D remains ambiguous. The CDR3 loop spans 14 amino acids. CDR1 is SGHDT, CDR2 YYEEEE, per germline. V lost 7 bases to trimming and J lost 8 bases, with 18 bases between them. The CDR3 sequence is CASCEVRRTGELFF. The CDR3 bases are TGTGCCAGCTGCGAGGTGAGGCGAACGGGGGAGCTGTTTTTT.

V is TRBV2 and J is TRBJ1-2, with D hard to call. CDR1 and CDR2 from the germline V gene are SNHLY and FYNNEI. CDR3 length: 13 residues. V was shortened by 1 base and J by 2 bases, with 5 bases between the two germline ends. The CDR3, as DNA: TGTGCCAGCAGTGAAGACGCGAACTATGGCTACACCTTC. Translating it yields CASSEDANYGYTF.

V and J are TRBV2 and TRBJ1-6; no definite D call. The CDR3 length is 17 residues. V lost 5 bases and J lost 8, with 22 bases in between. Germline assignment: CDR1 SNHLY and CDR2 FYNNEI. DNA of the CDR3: TGTGCCAGCAGTCCCAACGTAGGGAGAAGGGCCTATTCACCCCTCCACTTT. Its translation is CASSPNVGRRAYSPLHF. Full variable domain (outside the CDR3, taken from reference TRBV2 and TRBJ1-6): EPEVTQTPSHQVTQMGQEVILRCVPISNHLYFYWYRQILGQKVEFLVSFYNNEISEKSEIFDDQFSVERPDGSNFTLKIRSTKLEDSAMYFCASSPNVGRRAYSPLHFGNGTRLTVT.

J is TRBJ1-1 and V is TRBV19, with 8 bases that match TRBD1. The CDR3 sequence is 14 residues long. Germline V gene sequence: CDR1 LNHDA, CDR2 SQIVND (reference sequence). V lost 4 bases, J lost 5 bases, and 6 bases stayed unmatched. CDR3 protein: CASSTGQGFTEAFF. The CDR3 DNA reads TGTGCCAGTAGTACTGGACAGGGATTTACTGAAGCTTTCTTT.

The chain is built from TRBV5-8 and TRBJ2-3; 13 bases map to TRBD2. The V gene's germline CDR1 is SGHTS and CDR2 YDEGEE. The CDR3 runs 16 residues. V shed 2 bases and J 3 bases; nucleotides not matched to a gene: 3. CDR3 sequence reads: CASSFTSGGATDTQYF. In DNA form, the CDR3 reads TGTGCCAGCAGCTTCACTAGCGGGGGGGCGACAGATACGCAGTATTTT.

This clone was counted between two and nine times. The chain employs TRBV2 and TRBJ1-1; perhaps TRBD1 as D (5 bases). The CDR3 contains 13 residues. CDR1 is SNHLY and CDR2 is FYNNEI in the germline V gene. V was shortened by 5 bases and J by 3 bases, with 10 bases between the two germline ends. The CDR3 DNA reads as TGTGCCAGCAGTCGGGGGGGTGACACTGAAGCTTTCTTT. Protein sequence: CASSRGGDTEAFF.

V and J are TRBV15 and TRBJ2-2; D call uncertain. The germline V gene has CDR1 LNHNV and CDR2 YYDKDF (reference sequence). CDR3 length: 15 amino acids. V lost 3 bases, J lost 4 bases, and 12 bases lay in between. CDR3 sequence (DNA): TGTGCCACCAGCAGGGCCCAGGTCGGCACCGGGGAGCTGTTTTTT. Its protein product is CATSRAQVGTGELFF.

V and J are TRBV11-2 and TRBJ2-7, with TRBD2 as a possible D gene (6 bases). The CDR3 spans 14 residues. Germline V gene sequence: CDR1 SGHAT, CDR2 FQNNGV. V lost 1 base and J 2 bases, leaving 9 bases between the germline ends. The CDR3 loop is CASSLGAGPYEQYF. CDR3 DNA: TGTGCCAGCAGCTTAGGGGCGGGGCCCTACGAGCAGTACTTC.

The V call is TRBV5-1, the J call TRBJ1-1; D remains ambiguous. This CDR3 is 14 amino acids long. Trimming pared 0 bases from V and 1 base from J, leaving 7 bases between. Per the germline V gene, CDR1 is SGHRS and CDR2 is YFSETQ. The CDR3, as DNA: TGCGCCAGCAGCTTGGCGGCTGAGAACACTGAAGCTTTCTTT. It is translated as CASSLAAENTEAFF. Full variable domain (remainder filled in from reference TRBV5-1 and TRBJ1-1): KAGVTQTPRYLIKTRGQQVTLSCSPISGHRSVSWYQQTPGQGLQFLFEYFSETQRNKGNFPGRFSGRQFSNSRSEMNVSTLELGDSALYLCASSLAAENTEAFFGQGTRLTVV.

This chain's CDR3 is CASSHQASGNTIYF. The CDR3 DNA reads as TGTGCCAGCAGCCACCAGGCTTCTGGAAACACCATATATTTT. This chain uses TRBV3-1 (or the pseudogene TRBV3-2) with TRBJ1-3; D gene unclear. V was shortened by 3 bases and J by 1 base, with 7 bases between the two germline ends. Germline CDR1 and CDR2: LGHDT and YNNKEL (reference sequence). This CDR3 has 14 amino acids.

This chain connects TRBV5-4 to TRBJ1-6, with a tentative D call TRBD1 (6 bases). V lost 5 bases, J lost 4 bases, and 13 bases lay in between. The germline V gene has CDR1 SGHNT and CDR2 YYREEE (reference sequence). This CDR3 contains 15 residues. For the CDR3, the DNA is TGTGCCAGCAGTTCAGACAGGTTGTATAATTCACCCCTCCACTTT. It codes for CASSSDRLYNSPLHF.

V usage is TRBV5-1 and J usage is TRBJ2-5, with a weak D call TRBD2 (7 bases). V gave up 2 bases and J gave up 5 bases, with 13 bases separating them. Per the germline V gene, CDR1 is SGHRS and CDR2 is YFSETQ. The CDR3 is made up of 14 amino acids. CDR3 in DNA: TGCGCCAGCAGCTTTACGGGGGGCCTGGAGACCCAGTACTTC. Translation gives CASSFTGGLETQYF.

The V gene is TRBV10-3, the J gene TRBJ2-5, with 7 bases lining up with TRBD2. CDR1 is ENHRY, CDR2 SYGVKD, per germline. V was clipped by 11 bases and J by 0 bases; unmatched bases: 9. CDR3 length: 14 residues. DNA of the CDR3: TGTGCCGCCTCCTTGGGGGGGGACCAAGAGACCCAGTACTTC. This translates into CAASLGGDQETQYF.

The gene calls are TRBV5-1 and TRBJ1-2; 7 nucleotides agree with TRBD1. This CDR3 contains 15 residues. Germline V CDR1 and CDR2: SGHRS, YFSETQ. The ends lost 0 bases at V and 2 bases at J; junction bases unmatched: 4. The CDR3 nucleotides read TGCGCCAGCAGCTTGGTTGTGACAGGGAACTATGGCTACACCTTC. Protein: CASSLVVTGNYGYTF.

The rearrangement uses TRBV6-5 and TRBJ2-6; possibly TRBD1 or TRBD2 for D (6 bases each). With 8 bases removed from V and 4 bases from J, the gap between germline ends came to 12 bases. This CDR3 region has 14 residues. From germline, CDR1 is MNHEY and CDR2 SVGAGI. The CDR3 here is CASWRGAGANVLTF. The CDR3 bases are TGTGCCAGCTGGAGGGGGGCCGGGGCCAACGTCCTGACTTTC.

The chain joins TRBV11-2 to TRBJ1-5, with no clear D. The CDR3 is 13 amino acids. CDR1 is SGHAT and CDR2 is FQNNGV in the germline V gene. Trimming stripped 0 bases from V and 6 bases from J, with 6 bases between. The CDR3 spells CASSLDRRQPQHF. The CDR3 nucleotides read TGTGCCAGCAGCTTAGATAGGCGTCAGCCCCAGCATTTT.

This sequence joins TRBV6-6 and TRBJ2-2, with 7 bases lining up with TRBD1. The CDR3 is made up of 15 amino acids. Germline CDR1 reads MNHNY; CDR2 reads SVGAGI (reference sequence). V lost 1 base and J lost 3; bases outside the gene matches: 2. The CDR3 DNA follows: TGTGCCAGCAGTTACTTCGACAGGGACACCGGGGAGCTGTTTTTT. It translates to CASSYFDRDTGELFF.

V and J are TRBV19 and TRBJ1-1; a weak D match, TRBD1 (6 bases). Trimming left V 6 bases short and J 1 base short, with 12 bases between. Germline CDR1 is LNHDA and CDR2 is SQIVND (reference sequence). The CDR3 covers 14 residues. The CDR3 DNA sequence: TGTGCCAGTAGCCCGACAGGTAGGAACACTGAAGCTTTCTTT. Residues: CASSPTGRNTEAFF.

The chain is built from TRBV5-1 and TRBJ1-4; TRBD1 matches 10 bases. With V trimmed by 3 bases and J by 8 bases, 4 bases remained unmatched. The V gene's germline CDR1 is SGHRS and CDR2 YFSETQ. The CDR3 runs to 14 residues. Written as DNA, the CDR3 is TGCGCCAGCAGCTCAGGGGGACAGGGGGAAAAACTGTTTTTT. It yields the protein CASSSGGQGEKLFF.

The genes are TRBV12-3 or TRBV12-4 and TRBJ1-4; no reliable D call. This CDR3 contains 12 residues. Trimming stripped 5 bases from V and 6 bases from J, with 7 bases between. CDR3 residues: CASSLPDEKLFF. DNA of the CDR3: TGTGCCAGCAGTCTCCCGGATGAAAAACTGTTTTTT.